The 14 T cell receptor beta chains below were found in one sample sequenced in a study of blood T cell repertoires in COVID-19. Generated by immunoSEQ multiplex PCR, the TCRdb table keeps only in-frame clones and is missing some. The table lists under 150,000 clones, 75% to 90% of them singletons. Material: PBMCs or T cells enriched from blood (not recorded which). Source of these receptors: a man between 45 and 60 years old in a cohort exposed to, infected with or recovered from COVID-19 (not recorded which).

The chain carries TRBV7-2 and TRBJ2-1; 9 bases match TRBD2. Germline V gene data show CDR1 as SGHTA and CDR2 as FQGNSA. The CDR3 has 17 amino acids. V gave up 3 bases and J gave up 9 bases; unmatched junction bases: 15. As DNA, the CDR3 is TGTGCCAGCAGCTTTCTAACAGCGGGAGGATCATTGGGTGAGCAGTTCTTC. It is translated as CASSFLTAGGSLGEQFF.

This chain connects TRBV4-1 to TRBJ2-7, with 7 bases aligning to TRBD1. J lost 1 base, V lost 4 bases, and 7 bases had no gene match. The CDR3 contains 15 residues. Germline lookup yields CDR1 MGHRA and CDR2 YSYEKL. In DNA, the CDR3 is TGCGCCAGCAGCCGCCTCTCAGGGGGATCCTACGAGCAGTACTTC. Amino acid sequence: CASSRLSGGSYEQYF.

The chain joins TRBV30 to TRBJ1-6, with 8 nucleotides matching TRBD1. The V gene end was trimmed by 2 bases and the J gene end by 13 bases; junction bases not matched to a gene: 4. The CDR3 runs 12 residues. Germline V lookup: CDR1 GTSNPN, CDR2 SVGIG (reference sequence). This chain's CDR3 is CAWSPPGGPLHF. The CDR3, as DNA: TGTGCCTGGAGTCCGCCAGGGGGCCCCCTCCACTTT. Supplemented by reference TRBV30 and TRBJ1-6, the full variable domain reads SQTIHQWPATLVQPVGSPLSLECTVEGTSNPNLYWYRQAAGRGLQLLFYSVGIGQISSEVPQNLSASRPQDRQFILSSKKLLLSDSGFYLCAWSPPGGPLHFGNGTRLTVT.

The rearrangement joins TRBV9 to TRBJ2-4; possibly TRBD1 for D (7 bases). V lost 0 bases to trimming and J lost 1 base, with 14 bases between them. Germline CDR1 reads SGDLS; CDR2 reads YYNGEE. CDR3 length: 17 amino acids. The CDR3 DNA sequence: TGTGCCAGCAGCGTAGAAGGCCAGGGGGGTGCCAAAAACATTCAGTACTTC. Amino acid sequence: CASSVEGQGGAKNIQYF.

The V call is TRBV15, the J call TRBJ2-7; D is unresolved. The CDR3 consists of 12 residues. Trimming shortened V by 0 bases and J by 10 bases, and 10 bases separated the two germline ends. Germline V gene lookup returns CDR1 LNHNV and CDR2 YYDKDF (reference sequence). CDR3: CATSRDLEAQYF. The DNA of the CDR3 is TGTGCCACCAGCAGAGATCTTGAGGCACAGTACTTC.

V usage is TRBV29-1 and J usage is TRBJ2-5; D ambiguous. This CDR3 has 12 residues. V was shortened by 2 bases and J by 5 bases, with 9 bases between the two germline ends. Germline V gives CDR1 SQVTM, CDR2 ANQGSEA. CDR3 sequence: CSVEFSGETQYF. The CDR3 nucleotides are TGCAGCGTTGAATTTTCCGGTGAGACCCAGTACTTC.

The chain has TRBV12-3 or TRBV12-4 and TRBJ2-1; a possible D gene is TRBD2 (5 bases). The CDR3 consists of 13 residues. The V gene lost 3 bases and the J gene lost 5 bases, with 8 bases spanning the gap. The CDR3 loop is CASSLTGNNEQFF. CDR3 in DNA: TGTGCCAGCAGTTTGACGGGAAACAATGAGCAGTTCTTC.

This chain links TRBV29-1 with TRBJ1-2; D call uncertain. Trimming pared 6 bases from V and 4 bases from J, leaving 21 bases between. The CDR3 totals 15 residues. Germline V lookup: CDR1 SQVTM, CDR2 ANQGSEA. The CDR3 nucleotides read TGCAGCGTCCCGGTGAGGCTTAAAGGATTCTATGGCTACACCTTC. This sequence encodes CSVPVRLKGFYGYTF.

This clone appeared once. This rearrangement joins TRBV15 to TRBJ2-5; D might be TRBD2 (7 bases). Trimming removed 1 base at V and 3 bases at J, with 12 bases between. Germline CDR1 LNHNV, CDR2 YYDKDF (reference sequence). This CDR3 spans 15 amino acids. CDR3 sequence: CATSRGGGPEETQYF. CDR3 nucleotide sequence: TGTGCCACCAGCAGAGGCGGGGGCCCCGAAGAGACCCAGTACTTC. Combining the CDR3 with reference TRBV15 and TRBJ2-5 gives the whole variable domain DAMVIQNPRYQVTQFGKPVTLSCSQTLNHNVMYWYQQKSSQAPKLLFHYYDKDFNNEADTPDNFQSRRPNTSFCFLDIRSPGLGDTAMYLCATSRGGGPEETQYFGPGTRLLVL.

The chain joins TRBV19 to TRBJ1-1; D remains ambiguous. CDR3 length: 14 amino acids. V dropped 2 bases and J dropped 5 bases, with 12 bases sitting between them. Germline CDR1 is LNHDA and CDR2 is SQIVND (reference sequence). As DNA, the CDR3 is TGTGCCAGTAGTATACAGTCAGGTGGGACTGAAGCTTTCTTT. It yields the protein CASSIQSGGTEAFF.

The chain employs TRBV27 and TRBJ1-3; unclear D gene. The CDR3 has 14 residues. In germline, CDR1 is MNHEY, CDR2 SMNVEV (reference sequence). The ends were cut back, 5 bases at V and 3 bases at J, with 11 bases in the middle. The chain's CDR3 is CASSPGGIGNTIYF. CDR3 bases: TGTGCCAGCAGTCCAGGAGGGATTGGAAACACCATATATTTT.

The chain recombines TRBV9 with TRBJ2-3; D perhaps matches TRBD1 (6 bases). The V end lost 0 bases, the J end lost 4 bases, and 9 bases lay between the germline ends. Per germline, CDR1 SGDLS and CDR2 YYNGEE. The CDR3 sequence is 14 residues long. The DNA of the CDR3 is TGTGCCAGCAGCGTAGAGGCAGGGGCAGATACGCAGTATTTT. Its translation is CASSVEAGADTQYF.

The gene calls are TRBV9 and TRBJ1-2; no firm D call. Trimming pared 0 bases from V and 6 bases from J, leaving 9 bases between. Germline loops: CDR1 SGDLS, CDR2 YYNGEE. The CDR3 consists of 13 residues. The CDR3 reads CASSVGERDGYTF. The CDR3 DNA reads as TGTGCCAGCAGCGTAGGGGAGAGGGATGGCTACACCTTC. The full variable domain, in which reference TRBV9 and TRBJ1-2 provide the parts outside the CDR3, is DSGVTQTPKHLITATGQRVTLRCSPRSGDLSVYWYQQSLDQGLQFLIQYYNGEERAKGNILERFSAQQFPDLHSELNLSSLELGDSALYFCASSVGERDGYTFGSGTRLTVV.

This chain joins TRBV6-4 and TRBJ1-2, with 9 positions matching TRBD1. The CDR3 runs to 17 residues. V shed 5 bases, J shed 4 bases, and the junction held 14 bases outside the gene matches. Germline CDR1 and CDR2: MRHNA and SNTAGT. CDR3: CASSPGTGPILGYGYTF. The CDR3 nucleotides are TGTGCCAGCAGTCCCGGGACAGGGCCTATTCTAGGCTATGGCTACACCTTC.